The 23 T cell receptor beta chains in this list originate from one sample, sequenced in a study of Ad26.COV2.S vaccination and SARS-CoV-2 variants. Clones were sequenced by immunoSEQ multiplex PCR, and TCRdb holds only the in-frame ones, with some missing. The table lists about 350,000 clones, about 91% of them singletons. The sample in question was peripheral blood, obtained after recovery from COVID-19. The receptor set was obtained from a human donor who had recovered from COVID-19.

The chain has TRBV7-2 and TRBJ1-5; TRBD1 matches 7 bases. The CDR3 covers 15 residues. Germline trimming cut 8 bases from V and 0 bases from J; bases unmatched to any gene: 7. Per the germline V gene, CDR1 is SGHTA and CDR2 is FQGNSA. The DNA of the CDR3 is TGTGCCAGCGGACGCGACAGGGTTAGCAATCAGCCCCAGCATTTT. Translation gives CASGRDRVSNQPQHF.

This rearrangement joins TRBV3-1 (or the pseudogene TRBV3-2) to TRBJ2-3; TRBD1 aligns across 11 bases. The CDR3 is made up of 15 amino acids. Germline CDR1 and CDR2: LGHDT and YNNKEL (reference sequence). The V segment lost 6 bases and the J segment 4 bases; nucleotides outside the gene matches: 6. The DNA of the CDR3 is TGTGCCAGCAGTCGGGGACAGGGGGGACCAGATACGCAGTATTTT. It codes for CASSRGQGGPDTQYF.

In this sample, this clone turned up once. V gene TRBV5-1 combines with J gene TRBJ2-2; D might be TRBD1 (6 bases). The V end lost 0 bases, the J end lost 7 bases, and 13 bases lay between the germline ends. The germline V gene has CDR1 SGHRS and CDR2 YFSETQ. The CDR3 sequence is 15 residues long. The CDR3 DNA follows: TGCGCCAGCAGCTTGGCCTCAGGGGTTGGCGGGGAGCTGTTTTTT. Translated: CASSLASGVGGELFF. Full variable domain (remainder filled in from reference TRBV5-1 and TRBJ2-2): KAGVTQTPRYLIKTRGQQVTLSCSPISGHRSVSWYQQTPGQGLQFLFEYFSETQRNKGNFPGRFSGRQFSNSRSEMNVSTLELGDSALYLCASSLASGVGGELFFGEGSRLTVL.

The CDR3 DNA is TGTGCCAGCAGCTACTCCGGAGAGCGGATGAACACCGGGGAGCTGTTTTTT. Translated: CASSYSGERMNTGELFF. The gene calls are TRBV13 and TRBJ2-2; weak D call: TRBD2 (5 bases). The V end was cut by 4 bases, the J end by 1 base, with 16 bases between. Germline V lookup: CDR1 PRHDT, CDR2 FYEKMQ (reference sequence). The length of the CDR3 is 17 residues.

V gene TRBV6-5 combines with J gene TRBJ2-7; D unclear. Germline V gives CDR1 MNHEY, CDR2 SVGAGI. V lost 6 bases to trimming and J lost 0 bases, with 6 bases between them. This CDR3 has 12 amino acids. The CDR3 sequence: CASSRSSYEQYF. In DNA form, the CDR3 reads TGTGCCAGCAGCCGTTCCTCCTACGAGCAGTACTTC.

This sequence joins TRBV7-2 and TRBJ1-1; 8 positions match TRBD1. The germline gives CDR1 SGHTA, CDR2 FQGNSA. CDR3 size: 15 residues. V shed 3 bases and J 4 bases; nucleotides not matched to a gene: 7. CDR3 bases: TGTGCCAGCAGCTTGCACAGACAGGGGATCACTGAAGCTTTCTTT. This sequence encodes CASSLHRQGITEAFF.

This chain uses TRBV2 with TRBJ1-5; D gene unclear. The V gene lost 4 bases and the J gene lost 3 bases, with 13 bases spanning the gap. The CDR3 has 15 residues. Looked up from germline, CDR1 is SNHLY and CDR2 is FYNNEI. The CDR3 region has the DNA TGTGCCAGCAGTGCCTCTGATAGAACCAATCAGCCCCAGCATTTT. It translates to CASSASDRTNQPQHF.

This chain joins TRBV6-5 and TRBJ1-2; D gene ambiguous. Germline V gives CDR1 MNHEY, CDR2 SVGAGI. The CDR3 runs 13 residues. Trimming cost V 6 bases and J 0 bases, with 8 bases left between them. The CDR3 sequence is CASRGISNYGYTF. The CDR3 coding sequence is TGTGCCAGCAGAGGGATCTCTAACTATGGCTACACCTTC.

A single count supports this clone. CDR3 amino acids: CASSPPGGRHEAFF. CDR3 bases: TGCGCCAGCAGCCCCCCAGGGGGCCGGCATGAAGCTTTCTTT. The chain combines TRBV5-1 with TRBJ1-1; the match to TRBD1 covers 8 bases. Germline V gene lookup returns CDR1 SGHRS and CDR2 YFSETQ. The CDR3 has 14 residues. J was trimmed by 7 bases and V by 4 bases; bases with no gene match: 9.

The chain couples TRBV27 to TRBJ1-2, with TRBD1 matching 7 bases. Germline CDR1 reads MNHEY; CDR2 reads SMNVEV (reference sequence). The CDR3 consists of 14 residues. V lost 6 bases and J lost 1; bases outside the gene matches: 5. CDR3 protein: CASRPGQSNYGYTF. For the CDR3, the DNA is TGTGCCAGCAGACCGGGACAGAGTAACTATGGCTACACCTTC.

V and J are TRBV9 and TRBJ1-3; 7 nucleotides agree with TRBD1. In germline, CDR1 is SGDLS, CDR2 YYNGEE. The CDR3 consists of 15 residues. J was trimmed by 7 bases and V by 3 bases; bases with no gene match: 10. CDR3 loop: CASSDQDRASNTIYF. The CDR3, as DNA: TGTGCCAGCAGCGACCAAGACAGGGCTAGTAACACCATATATTTT.

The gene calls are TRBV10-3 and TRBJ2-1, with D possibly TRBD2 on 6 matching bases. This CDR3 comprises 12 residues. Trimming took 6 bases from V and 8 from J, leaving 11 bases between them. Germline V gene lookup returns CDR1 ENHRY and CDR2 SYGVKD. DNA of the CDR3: TGTGCCATCAGCGGAACTAGCTATGAGCAGTTCTTC. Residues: CAISGTSYEQFF.

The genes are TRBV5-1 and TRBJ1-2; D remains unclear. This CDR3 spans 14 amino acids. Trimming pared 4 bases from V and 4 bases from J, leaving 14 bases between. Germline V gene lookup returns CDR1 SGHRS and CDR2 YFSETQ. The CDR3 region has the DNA TGCGCCAGCAGCCCCGGACCAGATGGCTATGGCTACACCTTC. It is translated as CASSPGPDGYGYTF.

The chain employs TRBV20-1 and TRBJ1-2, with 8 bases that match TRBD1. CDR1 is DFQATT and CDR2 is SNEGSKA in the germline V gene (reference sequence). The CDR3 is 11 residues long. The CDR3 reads CNAGGVEGYTF. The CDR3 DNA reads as TGCAATGCAGGGGGCGTGGAGGGCTACACCTTC.

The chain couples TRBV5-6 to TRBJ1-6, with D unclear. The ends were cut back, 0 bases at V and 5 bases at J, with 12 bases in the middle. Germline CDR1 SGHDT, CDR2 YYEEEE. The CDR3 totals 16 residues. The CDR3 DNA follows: TGTGCCAGCAGCTTGGGGTGGTTGGACCATAATTCACCCCTCCACTTT. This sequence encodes CASSLGWLDHNSPLHF.

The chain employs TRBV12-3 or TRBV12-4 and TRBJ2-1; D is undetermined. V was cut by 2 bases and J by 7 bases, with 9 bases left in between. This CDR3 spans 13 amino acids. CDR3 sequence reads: CASSLSPLNEQFF. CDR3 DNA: TGTGCCAGCAGTTTATCCCCGTTGAATGAGCAGTTCTTC.

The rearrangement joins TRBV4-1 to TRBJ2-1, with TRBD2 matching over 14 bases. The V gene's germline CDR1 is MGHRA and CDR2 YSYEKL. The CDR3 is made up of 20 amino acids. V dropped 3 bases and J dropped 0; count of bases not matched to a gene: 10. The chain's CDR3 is CASSQEPGLAGVSSYNEQFF. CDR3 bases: TGCGCCAGCAGCCAGGAACCGGGACTAGCGGGGGTTAGCTCCTACAATGAGCAGTTCTTC.

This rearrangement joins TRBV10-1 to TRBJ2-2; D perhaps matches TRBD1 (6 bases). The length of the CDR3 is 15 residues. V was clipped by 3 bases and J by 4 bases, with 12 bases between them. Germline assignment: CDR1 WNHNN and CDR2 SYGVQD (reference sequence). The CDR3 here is CASSDGTMGTGELFF. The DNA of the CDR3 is TGCGCCAGCAGTGACGGGACAATGGGCACCGGGGAGCTGTTTTTT.

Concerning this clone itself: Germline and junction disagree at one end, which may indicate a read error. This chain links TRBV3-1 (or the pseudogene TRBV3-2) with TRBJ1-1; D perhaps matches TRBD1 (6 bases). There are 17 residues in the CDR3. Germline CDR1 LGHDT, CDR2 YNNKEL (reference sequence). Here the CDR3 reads CASSQGYRDTMNAEAFF. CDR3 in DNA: TGTGCCAGCAGCCAAGGGTACAGGGATACCATGAACGCTGAAGCTTTCTTT.

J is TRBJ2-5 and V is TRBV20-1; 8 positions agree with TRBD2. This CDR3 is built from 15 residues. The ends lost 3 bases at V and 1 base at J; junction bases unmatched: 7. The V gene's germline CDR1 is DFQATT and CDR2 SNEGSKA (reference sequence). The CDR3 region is CSASVAGGLQETQYF. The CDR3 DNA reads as TGCAGTGCTAGTGTTGCGGGGGGCCTCCAAGAGACCCAGTACTTC.

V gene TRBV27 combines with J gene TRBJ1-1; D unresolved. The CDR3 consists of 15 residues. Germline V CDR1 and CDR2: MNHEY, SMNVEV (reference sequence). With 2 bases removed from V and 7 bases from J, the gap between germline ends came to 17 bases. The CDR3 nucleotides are TGTGCCAGCAGTTTAGCCCCCGACGGAAACTTTGAAGCTTTCTTT. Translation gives CASSLAPDGNFEAFF.

In DNA form, the CDR3 reads TGTGCCAGCAGTGATTCGGGACGGATTATCTCTGGAAACACCATATATTTT. It translates to CASSDSGRIISGNTIYF. This chain joins TRBV2 and TRBJ1-3, with D possibly being TRBD1 (5 bases). Germline V CDR1 and CDR2: SNHLY, FYNNEI. With 3 bases removed from V and 0 bases from J, the gap between germline ends came to 15 bases. This CDR3 comprises 17 residues.

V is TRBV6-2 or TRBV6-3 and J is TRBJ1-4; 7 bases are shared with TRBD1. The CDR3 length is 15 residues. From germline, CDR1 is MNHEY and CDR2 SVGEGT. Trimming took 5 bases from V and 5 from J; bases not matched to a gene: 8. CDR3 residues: CASSAPGQTNEKLFF. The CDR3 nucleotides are TGTGCCAGCAGTGCTCCGGGACAGACAAATGAAAAACTGTTTTTT.